This T cell receptor beta chain was recovered during a study of T-cell memory formation after mild COVID-19. Details on this clonotype: What it recognizes is unknown.

One entry per CDR3 protein results from TCRdb running MiXCR on the 5' RACE reads. The table lists about 340,000 distinct CDR3 sequences, about 16% of them singletons. Whole-study results and caveats: Contracting CD4+ clones sat mainly in CM and EM; CD8+ in EMRA.

Germline CDR1 and CDR2: SGHTA and FQGNSA. This CDR3 spans 16 amino acids. The V gene lost 5 bases and the J gene lost 2 bases, with 17 bases spanning the gap. This sequence was found in a man younger than 30 who had mild COVID-19 (a few samples of this study predate the infection). Cell type and time point are not known. Sequenced input: PBMCs or a T cell subset sorted from them (not recorded which). The chain uses TRBV7-2 and TRBJ2-3, with D possibly TRBD2 on 7 matching bases. The DNA of the CDR3 is TGTGCCAGCAGCGGGGGGGCGCAGCGGGCCACAGATACGCAGTATTTT. It is translated as CASSGGAQRATDTQYF.